A single sample is the source of the 25 T cell receptor beta chains below, sequenced in a study of shared clonotypes between healthy human individuals (dated by TCRdb to between 2020 and 2021). Library generation was performed with the immunoSEQ multiplex PCR assay. TCRdb holds this immuneACCESS table with in-frame rearrangements only. Some clones are missing; in checked studies, unresolved V genes explain under half, and the rest has no known cause. Counted in this sample were under 600,000 clones; about three quarters of them appeared once. Clones ranked in the top ten supply 12% of the sample. The sequenced sample was PBMCs. The source is a woman in her forties in good health. Some clones in this sample may be carry-over from other donors' samples.

A few counts support this clone. Other DNA sequences within the sample encode an identical CDR3. CDR3 in amino acids: CSATGYGYTF. CDR3 nucleotides: TGCAGTGCTACAGGGTATGGCTACACCTTC. V is TRBV20-1 and J is TRBJ1-2, with D perhaps TRBD1 (5 bases). The CDR3 covers 10 residues. Germline CDR1 DFQATT, CDR2 SNEGSKA (reference sequence). The V gene lost 4 bases and the J gene lost 5 bases, with 5 bases spanning the gap.

This clone was counted only a few times. The genes are TRBV19 and TRBJ1-5; no reliable D call. CDR1 and CDR2 (germline): LNHDA, SQIVND (reference sequence). V dropped 8 bases and J dropped 0 bases, with 5 bases sitting between them. This CDR3 has 12 amino acids. The CDR3 DNA reads as TGTGCCAGTGGTCTTAGCAATCAGCCCCAGCATTTT. Translation gives CASGLSNQPQHF. The full variable domain, completed using reference TRBV19 and TRBJ1-5, is DGGITQSPKYLFRKEGQNVTLSCEQNLNHDAMYWYRQDPGQGLRLIYYSQIVNDFQKGDIAEGYSVSREKKESFPLTVTSAQKNPTAFYLCASGLSNQPQHFGDGTRLSIL.

The sample holds a few counts of this clone. V gene TRBV21-1 combines with J gene TRBJ1-5. TRBV21-1 is a documented pseudogene. CDR3 size: 14 residues. The CDR3 spells CASSYLGLHQPQHF. As DNA, the CDR3 is TGTGCCAGCAGCTATTTGGGTCTCCATCAGCCCCAGCATTTT.

The chain couples TRBV28 to TRBJ2-2, with 9 bases lining up with TRBD2. The CDR3 is made up of 15 amino acids. Germline assignment: CDR1 MDHEN and CDR2 SYDVKM. The V segment lost 4 bases and the J segment 7 bases; nucleotides outside the gene matches: 7. The CDR3 sequence: CASSSGGRADGELFF. DNA of the CDR3: TGTGCCAGCAGTTCTGGCGGGAGGGCCGACGGGGAGCTGTTTTTT.

This clone was detected once. This rearrangement joins TRBV7-8 to TRBJ2-1; possibly TRBD2 for D (5 bases). V was clipped by 7 bases and J by 5 bases, with 12 bases between them. Germline lookup yields CDR1 SGHVS and CDR2 FQNEAQ. This CDR3 spans 13 amino acids. The chain's CDR3 is CASKASQDNEQFF. In nucleotides, the CDR3 is TGTGCCAGCAAGGCTAGCCAAGACAATGAGCAGTTCTTC.

This rearrangement joins TRBV5-1 to TRBJ1-2, with 8 bases aligning to TRBD1. The CDR3 loop spans 13 amino acids. V dropped 7 bases and J dropped 4; count of bases not matched to a gene: 6. Germline V gene lookup returns CDR1 SGHRS and CDR2 YFSETQ. This CDR3 is CASGGQEGYGYTF. Here the CDR3 DNA reads TGCGCCAGCGGGGGACAGGAAGGCTATGGCTACACCTTC.

This clone was detected once. The rearrangement uses TRBV5-1 and TRBJ2-1, with D unclear. With 6 bases removed from V and 4 bases from J, the gap between germline ends came to 20 bases. The CDR3 has 16 residues. The germline CDR1 and CDR2 sequences are SGHRS and YFSETQ. In nucleotides, the CDR3 is TGCGCCAGCAAAATTGAACCCGGAGTAGGGTACAATGAGCAGTTCTTC. Protein product: CASKIEPGVGYNEQFF.

This clone has a handful of counts. The V gene is TRBV12-2, the J gene TRBJ2-7; the table's D call, TRBD2, was not checked against the DNA. TRBV12-2 is assigned pseudogene status. The CDR3 is 12 amino acids. The CDR3 region has the DNA TGTGCAAGTCGCTTAGGAGGCTACGAGCAGTACTTC. Encoded protein: CASRLGGYEQYF.

This chain links TRBV29-1 with TRBJ2-3; a weak D match, TRBD2 (6 bases). The germline V gene encodes CDR1 SQVTM and CDR2 ANQGSEA. The CDR3 runs 14 residues. The V end was cut by 7 bases, the J end by 4 bases, with 18 bases between. CDR3 nucleotide sequence: TGCAGCGCCGGGGGTGGGGCTGGCGCAGATACGCAGTATTTT. As protein: CSAGGGAGADTQYF.

This clone has a handful of counts. The chain recombines TRBV18 with TRBJ2-7; TRBD1 agrees at 7 bases. Germline lookup yields CDR1 KGHSH and CDR2 LQKENI. This CDR3 has 13 residues. Unmatched junction bases numbered 6, after V lost 5 bases and J lost 5 bases. The CDR3 loop reads CASSKGTANEQYF. DNA for the CDR3: TGTGCCAGCTCAAAGGGGACAGCCAACGAGCAGTACTTC. The variable domain in full, with the rest retrieved from reference TRBV18 and TRBJ2-7, is NAGVMQNPRHLVRRRGQEARLRCSPMKGHSHVYWYRQLPEEGLKFMVYLQKENIIDESGMPKERFSAEFPKEGPSILRIQQVVRGDSAAYFCASSKGTANEQYFGPGTRLTVT.

The J gene is TRBJ2-1, the V gene TRBV29-1; 10 bases agree with TRBD2. From germline, CDR1 is SQVTM and CDR2 ANQGSEA. Trimming cost V 7 bases and J 7 bases; bases outside gene matches: 1. The CDR3 runs to 11 residues. The CDR3 nucleotides are TGCAGCGGGGGACTAGCGAATGAGCAGTTCTTC. Amino acids: CSGGLANEQFF.

V and J are TRBV6-5 and TRBJ2-7; D unclear. With 6 bases removed from V and 4 bases from J, the gap between germline ends came to 16 bases. This CDR3 has 14 amino acids. Germline V gene data show CDR1 as MNHEY and CDR2 as SVGAGI. For the CDR3, the DNA is TGTGCCAGCAGCCGAGAATGGAGAGTGTACGAGCAGTACTTC. The encoded protein is CASSREWRVYEQYF.

On this clone: A far larger clone lies a single base away; this is likely a read error. Because the CDR3 is missing its conserved closing phenylalanine or tryptophan, this is likely a read error. The rearrangement joins TRBV30 to TRBJ1-1; the D gene is possibly TRBD1 (5 bases). V dropped 2 bases and J dropped 1 base, with 17 bases sitting between them. Germline V gives CDR1 GTSNPN, CDR2 SVGIG (reference sequence). The length of the CDR3 is 16 residues. CDR3 residues: CAWSNSRVRPNTEAFL. DNA of the CDR3: TGTGCCTGGAGTAATTCCAGGGTTAGGCCGAACACTGAAGCTTTCCTT.

The chain uses TRBV9 and TRBJ2-2; 10 bases agree with TRBD2. Trimming cost V 0 bases and J 4 bases; bases outside gene matches: 3. The CDR3 consists of 16 residues. Germline V gene sequence: CDR1 SGDLS, CDR2 YYNGEE. The DNA for the CDR3 is TGTGCCAGCAGCGTAGATGTAGCGGGGGGCACCGGGGAGCTGTTTTTT. Protein product: CASSVDVAGGTGELFF.

This clone was observed once. V usage is TRBV5-1 and J usage is TRBJ2-5; D unclear. The DNA end is more similar to TRBJ2-7, so the J call may be wrong. CDR3 length: 11 residues. Germline lookup yields CDR1 SGHRS and CDR2 YFSETQ. Here the CDR3 DNA reads TGCGCCAGCAGCTTGGGGTACGAGCAGTACTTC. Its protein product is CASSLGYEQYF.

The V gene is TRBV23-1, the J gene TRBJ1-1, with D tentatively TRBD1 (5 bases). TRBV23-1 is an open reading frame, and its role is uncertain. The CDR3 length is 17 residues. V shed 0 bases and J shed 7 bases, with 21 bases lying between them. CDR3 amino acids: CASSQSGGGGANGEAFF. In DNA form, the CDR3 reads TGCGCCAGCAGTCAATCGGGGGGTGGTGGGGCGAACGGTGAAGCTTTCTTT.

This chain uses TRBV18 with TRBJ1-5; TRBD1 matches 8 bases. The germline V gene encodes CDR1 KGHSH and CDR2 LQKENI. The CDR3 has 13 residues. After removal of 5 bases from V and 4 bases from J, the junction contained 1 base not matched to a gene. The CDR3 DNA reads as TGTGCCAGCTCAGGGGACAGGAATCAGCCCCAGCATTTT. Protein product: CASSGDRNQPQHF.

This sequence joins TRBV5-4 and TRBJ2-5; D is unclear. CDR1 and CDR2 from the germline V gene are SGHNT and YYREEE (reference sequence). The CDR3 runs 14 residues. Trimming stripped 2 bases from V and 2 bases from J, with 10 bases between. The CDR3 region has the DNA TGTGCCAGCAGCTTTGGGCAACAGCAAGAGACCCAGTACTTC. Its protein product is CASSFGQQQETQYF.

The chain carries TRBV4-1 and TRBJ2-4, with TRBD1 as a possible D gene (5 bases). This CDR3 has 15 residues. Trimming took 0 bases from V and 9 from J, leaving 15 bases between them. CDR1 is MGHRA, CDR2 YSYEKL, per germline. CDR3 sequence (DNA): TGCGCCAGCAGCCAAGACCAGACAGCCAGAGTCATTCAGTACTTC. Translation: CASSQDQTARVIQYF.

The rearrangement joins TRBV2 to TRBJ1-2; D is undetermined. Germline-derived CDR1 and CDR2 are SNHLY and FYNNEI. V was pared by 3 bases and J by 7 bases, with 15 bases between. The CDR3 consists of 14 residues. The chain's CDR3 is CASSDNPRSFGYTF. The CDR3 bases are TGTGCCAGCAGTGATAATCCCAGGTCTTTTGGCTACACCTTC.

This chain connects TRBV29-1 to TRBJ2-5; D is tentatively TRBD1 or TRBD2 (7 bases each). Trimming shortened V by 3 bases and J by 5 bases, and 13 bases separated the two germline ends. The CDR3 contains 13 residues. Per the germline V gene, CDR1 is SQVTM and CDR2 is ANQGSEA. CDR3 protein: CSVDAQGGETQYF. DNA for the CDR3: TGCAGCGTTGATGCTCAGGGGGGGGAGACCCAGTACTTC.

The CDR3 coding sequence is TGTGCCAGCATACCTAGCGGGGGCTACGAGCAGTACTTC. Translating it yields CASIPSGGYEQYF. The rearrangement uses TRBV7-2 and TRBJ2-7; 10 nucleotides match TRBD2. The V gene end was trimmed by 7 bases and the J gene end by 3 bases; junction bases not matched to a gene: 3. The CDR3 runs 13 residues. Germline V gene lookup returns CDR1 SGHTA and CDR2 FQGNSA.

The V call is TRBV7-2, the J call TRBJ2-7; D may be TRBD1 or TRBD2 (5 bases each). Germline lookup yields CDR1 SGHTA and CDR2 FQGNSA. The CDR3 covers 14 residues. V lost 5 bases and J 6 bases, leaving 17 bases between the germline ends. CDR3 sequence: CASSLPELGAEQYF. The CDR3 DNA reads as TGTGCCAGCAGCCTCCCCGAGCTCGGGGCCGAGCAGTACTTC.

The J gene is TRBJ2-3, the V gene TRBV11-2; no firm D call. Trimming removed 5 bases from V and 2 bases from J, with 2 bases in between. Germline V CDR1 and CDR2: SGHAT, FQNNGV. The CDR3 runs to 11 residues. The CDR3 spells CASSPTDTQYF. CDR3 in DNA: TGTGCCAGCAGCCCCACAGATACGCAGTATTTT. Looking up the rest from reference TRBV11-2 and TRBJ2-3 gives the full variable domain: EAGVAQSPRYKIIEKRQSVAFWCNPISGHATLYWYQQILGQGPKLLIQFQNNGVVDDSQLPKDRFSAERLKGVDSTLKIQPAKLEDSAVYLCASSPTDTQYFGPGTRLTVL.

This chain connects TRBV10-3 to TRBJ2-2, with D perhaps TRBD2 (6 bases). Trimming cost V 2 bases and J 5 bases, with 15 bases left between them. The germline V gene has CDR1 ENHRY and CDR2 SYGVKD. This CDR3 comprises 16 residues. CDR3 coding DNA: TGTGCCATCAGTGAGGTTGGGCGGGAAGGAACCGGGGAGCTGTTTTTT. Amino acids: CAISEVGREGTGELFF.